The count of the clone carrying this T cell receptor beta chain is one. This sample is drawn from a study of blood T cell repertoires in COVID-19. Across the study: The United States, Italy and Spain were the sources of the acute and convalescent COVID-19 samples. PBMCs, B-cell-depleted T cells, or T cells were the source of the cDNA or gDNA that made up the material.

Per the original methods: Estimation of nucleated cell counts relied on the amplification of reference gene primers. The data were produced by immunoSEQ multiplex PCR, yet TCRdb's version contains in-frame clones alone and is incomplete. The V and J calls and clone size are taken from that table; D and trimming were inferred from the DNA. The repertoire holds about 90,000 clones, with 80% to 90% as singletons. Seattle's cohort entered during active infection and was followed longitudinally. This CDR3 contains 16 residues. V gave up 0 bases and J gave up 4 bases; unmatched junction bases: 9. Per the germline V gene, CDR1 is LGHNA and CDR2 is YSLEER.

Sequenced input: peripheral blood. The TCR comes from a middle-aged man with COVID-19, enrolled during active disease. The genes are TRBV4-3 and TRBJ2-7; 7 bases align to TRBD2. The CDR3 DNA sequence: TGCGCCAGCAGCCAAGATTGGGTAGCGGGCCCTTACGAGCAGTACTTC. It encodes CASSQDWVAGPYEQYF.